This T cell receptor beta chain was identified in a study of cytomegalovirus exposure and HLA in healthy donors. The overall study: The roughly 120 validation repertoires used the same platform as the roughly 700 first-cohort repertoires (as reported by a later analysis).

Separate from the roughly 720-subject first cohort, the approximately 120-subject validation cohort was the one that the donors belonged to. In regard to this clone: Its specificity is unknown.

Clones were read by immunoSEQ multiplex PCR, and TCRdb kept only the in-frame ones, dropping some. The table has 200,000 to 300,000 clones, around nine tenths seen once. This CDR3 region has 14 residues. From germline, CDR1 is SEHNR and CDR2 FQNEAQ (reference sequence). The ends were cut back, 5 bases at V and 3 bases at J, with 10 bases in the middle. Regarding the study as a whole: Subsequent analysis of the 110 or so validation repertoires found a tendency for first-cohort TCR clusters to co-occur. Most observed TCR sequences were rare, whereas some public TCRs were detected in many donors.

This sequence originates from a man aged 18-30 years in good health and CMV-seronegative. V and J are TRBV7-9 and TRBJ2-2; D may be TRBD1 (6 bases). Sample: PBMCs. The CDR3 reads CASSRRGDTGELFF. CDR3 in DNA: TGTGCCAGCAGCCGCAGGGGAGACACCGGGGAGCTGTTTTTT.